This T cell receptor beta chain emerged from a study of vaccination and CD4 T cells after COVID-19. Whole-study context: SARS-CoV-2, HCoV-NL63, HCoV-OC43 and HCoV-229E supplied the overlapping spike peptides used to stimulate cells.

General study points: Spike mono-reactive clones accounted for 304 of the 307 vaccine-specific clones found in convalescent patients.

A remark on this clonotype: The target antigen is unknown.

With the Oncomine TCR Beta short-read assay, DNA from cultured CD4+ T cells was sequenced. TCRdb called the PCR reads again in MiXCR, with one record for every CDR3 protein. The table includes fewer than 11,000 distinct CDR3 sequences, about 30% detected once. There are 12 residues in the CDR3. Germline V gene lookup returns CDR1 SQVTM and CDR2 ANQGSEA. Trimming shortened V by 3 bases and J by 10 bases, and 13 bases separated the two germline ends. Treatment here: roughly ten-day PBMC culture with coronavirus spike peptide pools or control peptides (ViraFEST assay). First, ViraFEST expanded antigen-specific T cells with peptide pools, and next it sequenced the TCRs.

The chain joins TRBV29-1 to TRBJ2-1, with unresolved D. The source was CD4+ T cells from blood, cultured in vitro, collected after SARS-CoV-2 vaccination. The receptor comes from a human donor who had recovered from COVID-19. The chain's CDR3 is CSVDAEIMEQFF. The CDR3 nucleotides are TGCAGCGTTGACGCGGAAATTATGGAGCAGTTCTTC.